The present T cell receptor beta chain was sequenced within a study of cytomegalovirus exposure and HLA in healthy donors. Study-wide points: Later on, a genetic analysis was performed. It linked a missense variant in DCLRE1C with V- and J-gene trimming of TCR beta.

For this clone: Its antigen is as yet unknown.

The CDR3 is 16 residues long. After removal of 2 bases from V and 2 bases from J, the junction contained 8 bases not matched to a gene. CDR1 and CDR2 from the germline V gene are ENHRY and SYGVKD. It was with 60 Vbeta and 13 Jbeta primers that the PCR ran. The protocol was immunoSEQ multiplex PCR, while the TCRdb copy is restricted to in-frame clones and leaves out a portion. The sample lists 95,000 to 100,000 clones, roughly 70% seen once, with around 1.8% in the top ten. Sequencing used PBMCs. The V gene is TRBV10-3, the J gene TRBJ2-5, with 7 bases lining up with TRBD1. This clonotype was sampled from a male donor in good health and CMV-seronegative. This CDR3 reads CAISEVYRGVQETQYF. For the CDR3, the DNA is TGTGCCATCAGTGAGGTTTACAGGGGAGTACAAGAGACCCAGTACTTC.